This record looks at one TCR beta chain sequence and its context. These data belong to a study of blood T cell repertoires in COVID-19. Study summary: COVID-19 samples collected from the United States, Italy and Spain covered acute and convalescent phases.

Assay used: immunoSEQ multiplex PCR; TCRdb lists only in-frame clones, some missing. Of around 250,000 clones listed, approximately 82% were seen once; the top ten hold roughly 2%. Germline V gene lookup returns CDR1 SGHRS and CDR2 YFSETQ. V dropped 4 bases and J dropped 8; count of bases not matched to a gene: 3. CDR3 length: 12 amino acids. Input material: peripheral blood. The TCR sequence derives from a man aged 30 to 39 who had recovered from COVID-19. This chain joins TRBV5-1 and TRBJ1-2, with 9 nucleotides matching TRBD1. CDR3 sequence (DNA): TGCGCCAGCAGCAGGGACAGGGACGGCTACACCTTC. It is translated as CASSRDRDGYTF.